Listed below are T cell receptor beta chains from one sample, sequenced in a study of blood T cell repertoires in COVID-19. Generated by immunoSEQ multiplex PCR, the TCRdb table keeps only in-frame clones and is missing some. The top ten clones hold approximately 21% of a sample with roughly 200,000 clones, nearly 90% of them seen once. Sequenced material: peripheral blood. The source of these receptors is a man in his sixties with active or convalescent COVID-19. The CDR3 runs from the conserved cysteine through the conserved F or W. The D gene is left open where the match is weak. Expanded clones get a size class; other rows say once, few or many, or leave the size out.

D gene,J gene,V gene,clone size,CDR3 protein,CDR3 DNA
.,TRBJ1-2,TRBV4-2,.,CASSQASPKNYGYTF,TGTGCCAGCAGCCAAGCGTCTCCTAAAAACTATGGCTACACCTTC
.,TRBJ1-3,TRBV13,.,CASSLKGSGNTIYF,TGTGCCAGCAGCTTAAAGGGGTCTGGAAACACCATATATTTT
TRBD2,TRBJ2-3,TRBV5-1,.,CASSLGRGGADTQYF,TGCGCCAGCAGCTTGGGGCGGGGGGGCGCAGATACGCAGTATTTT
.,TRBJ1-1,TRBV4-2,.,CASRAGDTNTEAFF,TGTGCCAGCAGAGCCGGGGACACTAACACTGAAGCTTTCTTT
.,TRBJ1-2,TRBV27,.,CASSLRVNYGYTF,TGTGCCAGCAGCCTCCGGGTGAACTATGGCTACACCTTC
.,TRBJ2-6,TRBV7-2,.,CASSRTASGANVLTF,TGTGCCAGCAGCCGGACAGCGTCTGGGGCCAACGTCCTGACTTTC
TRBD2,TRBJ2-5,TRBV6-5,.,CASSSGGAGETQYF,TGTGCCAGCAGTAGCGGGGGGGCCGGGGAGACCCAGTACTTC
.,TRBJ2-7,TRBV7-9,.,CASSLLAYEQYF,TGTGCCAGCAGCCTTTTAGCCTACGAGCAGTACTTC
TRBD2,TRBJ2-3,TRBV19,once,CASSIGVSGGVSTDTQYF,TGTGCCAGTAGTATTGGGGTTAGCGGGGGGGTTAGCACAGATACGCAGTATTTT
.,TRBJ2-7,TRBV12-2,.,CASRSLTGVGEQYF,TGTGCAAGTCGCTCCTTGACAGGGGTGGGTGAGCAGTACTTC
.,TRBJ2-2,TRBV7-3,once,CASSQKGGVGSGELFF,TGTGCCAGCAGCCAAAAAGGGGGAGTCGGCTCCGGGGAGCTGTTTTTT
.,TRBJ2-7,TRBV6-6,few,CASTPLGSSYEQYF,TGTGCCAGCACCCCTTTGGGGAGCTCCTACGAGCAGTACTTC
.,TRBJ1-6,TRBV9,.,CASSVDWEKGPLHF,TGTGCCAGCAGCGTAGATTGGGAGAAAGGACCCCTCCACTTT
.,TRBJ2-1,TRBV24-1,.,CATSKGSHNEQFF,TGTGCCACCAGTAAGGGGTCCCACAATGAGCAGTTCTTC
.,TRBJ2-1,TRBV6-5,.,CASSYQALVREQFF,TGTGCCAGCAGTTACCAGGCCCTCGTACGGGAGCAGTTCTTC
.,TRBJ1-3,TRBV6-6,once,CASSFTPGTIYF,TGTGCCAGCAGTTTCACCCCAGGCACCATATATTTT
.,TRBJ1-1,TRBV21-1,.,CASSNRGPNTEAFF,TGTGCCAGCAGCAACAGGGGACCGAACACTGAAGCTTTCTTT
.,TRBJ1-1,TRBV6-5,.,CASSYKIRGNTEAFF,TGTGCCAGCAGTTACAAAATACGGGGGAACACTGAAGCTTTCTTT
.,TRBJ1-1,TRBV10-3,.,CAISPGGTEAFF,TGTGCCATCAGCCCCGGGGGGACTGAAGCTTTCTTT
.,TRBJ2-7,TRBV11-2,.,CASSFFAYEQYF,TGTGCCAGCAGCTTTTTCGCCTACGAGCAGTACTTC
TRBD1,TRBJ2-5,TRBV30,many,CAWSPGQEWETQYF,TGTGCCTGGAGTCCCGGACAGGAATGGGAGACCCAGTACTTC
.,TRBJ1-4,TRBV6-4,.,CASREEGEKLFF,TGTGCCAGCAGGGAGGAAGGGGAAAAACTGTTTTTT
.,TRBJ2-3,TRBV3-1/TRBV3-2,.,CASSLGQLLTDTQYF,TGTGCCAGCAGCCTTGGACAGCTTCTCACAGATACGCAGTATTTT
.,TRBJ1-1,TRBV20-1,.,CSAAGNTEAFF,TGCAGTGCGGCAGGGAACACTGAAGCTTTCTTT